Sequencing of this TCR beta chain was carried out in a study of blood T cell repertoires in COVID-19. The protocol was immunoSEQ multiplex PCR, while the TCRdb copy is restricted to in-frame clones and leaves out a portion. The table has fewer than 200,000 clones, less than 85% seen once. V lost 5 bases, J lost 2 bases, and 9 bases lay in between. This CDR3 contains 14 residues. Germline V gene data show CDR1 as MNHEY and CDR2 as SVGEGT. Of note for this clone: Different DNA sequences within this sample yield the same CDR3.

Sequences were obtained from peripheral blood. V gene TRBV6-2 or TRBV6-3 combines with J gene TRBJ1-4; D is perhaps TRBD1 (6 bases). The sequence was obtained from a woman older than 75 with acute or convalescent COVID-19. The CDR3 loop reads CASSGQPTNEKLFF. CDR3 sequence (DNA): TGTGCCAGCAGTGGACAGCCTACTAATGAAAAACTGTTTTTT.